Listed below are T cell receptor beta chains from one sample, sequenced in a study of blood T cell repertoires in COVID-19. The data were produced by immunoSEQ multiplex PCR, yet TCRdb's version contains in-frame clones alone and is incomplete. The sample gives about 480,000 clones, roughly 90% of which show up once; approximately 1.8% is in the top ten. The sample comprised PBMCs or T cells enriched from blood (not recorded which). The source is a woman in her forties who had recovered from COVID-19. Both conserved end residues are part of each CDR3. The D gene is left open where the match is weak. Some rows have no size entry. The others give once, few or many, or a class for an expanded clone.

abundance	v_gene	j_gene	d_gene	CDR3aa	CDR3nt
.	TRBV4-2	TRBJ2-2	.	CASSQDRGNTGELFF	TGTGCCAGCAGCCAAGACAGGGGAAACACCGGGGAGCTGTTTTTT
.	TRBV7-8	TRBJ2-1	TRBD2	CASSLASPGGINEQFF	TGTGCCAGCAGCTTAGCGTCCCCGGGGGGTATCAATGAGCAGTTCTTC
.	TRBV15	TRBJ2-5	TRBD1	CATSRGNTGGGQETQYF	TGTGCCACCAGCAGAGGAAACACAGGGGGCGGTCAAGAGACCCAGTACTTC
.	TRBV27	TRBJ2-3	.	CASSLSFGGQRFYSSTDTQYF	TGTGCCAGCAGTTTATCCTTCGGTGGGCAGAGATTTTATTCTAGCACAGATACGCAGTATTTT
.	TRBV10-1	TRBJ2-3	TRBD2	CAKPAGRASTDTQYF	TGCGCCAAACCGGCCGGGAGGGCGTCAACAGATACGCAGTATTTT
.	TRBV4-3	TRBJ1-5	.	CASSQDLFSNQPQHF	TGCGCCAGCAGCCAAGATTTATTTAGCAATCAGCCCCAGCATTTT
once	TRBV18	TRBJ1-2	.	CASSPQGHLPYGYTF	TGTGCCAGCTCACCACAGGGACACCTACCCTATGGCTACACCTTC
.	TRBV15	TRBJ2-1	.	CATSRELEYNEQFF	TGTGCCACCAGCAGGGAACTGGAGTACAATGAGCAGTTCTTC
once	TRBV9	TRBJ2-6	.	CASSLARVGANVLTF	TGTGCCAGCAGCCTTGCCAGGGTTGGGGCCAACGTCCTGACTTTC
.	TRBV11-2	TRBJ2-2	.	CASSLVGMNTGELFF	TGTGCCAGCAGCTTAGTCGGGATGAACACCGGGGAGCTGTTTTTT
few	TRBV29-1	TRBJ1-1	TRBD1	CSVAGQGIEAFF	TGCAGCGTTGCGGGACAGGGGATTGAAGCTTTCTTT
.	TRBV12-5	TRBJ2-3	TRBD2	CASGLGHGSGGPTSDTQYF	TGTGCTAGTGGTTTGGGACACGGATCGGGAGGGCCGACGTCGGATACGCAGTATTTT
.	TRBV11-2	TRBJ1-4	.	CASSNGREGMFF	TGTGCCAGCAGCAACGGCAGGGAAGGAATGTTTTTT
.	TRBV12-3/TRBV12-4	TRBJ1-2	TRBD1	CASSLGQGYGYTF	TGTGCCAGCAGTTTGGGACAGGGGTATGGCTACACCTTC
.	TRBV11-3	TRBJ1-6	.	CASSQDAGHYNSPLHF	TGTGCCAGCAGCCAAGATGCAGGCCACTATAATTCACCCCTCCACTTT
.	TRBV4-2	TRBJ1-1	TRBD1	CASSQERPGGGGIPMTGDHTEAFF	TGTGCCAGCAGCCAAGAGCGCCCAGGGGGGGGAGGGATCCCGATGACAGGGGACCACACTGAAGCTTTCTTT
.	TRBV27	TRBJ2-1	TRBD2	CASSPALSGNNYNEQFF	TGTGCCAGCAGTCCCGCCCTTAGCGGGAATAACTACAATGAGCAGTTCTTC
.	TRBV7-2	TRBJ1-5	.	CASSLVHGHSNQPQHF	TGTGCCAGCAGCTTAGTTCATGGGCATAGCAATCAGCCCCAGCATTTT
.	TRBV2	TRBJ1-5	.	CASSAWIGGSNQPQHF	TGTGCCAGCAGTGCATGGATAGGGGGAAGCAATCAGCCCCAGCATTTT
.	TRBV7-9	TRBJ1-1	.	CASSTTGPGDTEAFF	TGTGCCAGCAGCACGACAGGCCCTGGAGACACTGAAGCTTTCTTT
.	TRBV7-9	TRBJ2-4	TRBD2	CASGGRALKNIQYF	TGTGCCAGCGGGGGGAGGGCCCTGAAAAACATTCAGTACTTC
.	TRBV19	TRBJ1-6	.	CASSPLFSGTTGSPLHF	TGTGCCAGTAGTCCCCTTTTCTCCGGGACTACGGGTTCACCCCTCCACTTT
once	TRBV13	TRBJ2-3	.	CASSLTSVGEEGDTQYF	TGTGCCAGCAGCTTAACGAGCGTGGGGGAGGAAGGAGATACGCAGTATTTT
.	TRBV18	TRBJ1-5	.	CASSPYSAGRGNQPQHF	TGTGCCAGCTCACCTTACAGCGCGGGGCGGGGGAATCAGCCCCAGCATTTT
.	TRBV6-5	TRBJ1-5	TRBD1	CASSRRGSYNQPQHF	TGTGCCAGCAGTCGCAGGGGGTCGTACAATCAGCCCCAGCATTTT
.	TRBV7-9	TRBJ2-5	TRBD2	CASSFWGGETQYF	TGTGCCAGCAGCTTCTGGGGGGGGGAGACCCAGTACTTC
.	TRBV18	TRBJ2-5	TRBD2	CASSPPNSGGETQYF	TGTGCCAGCTCACCACCGAACAGCGGGGGAGAGACCCAGTACTTC
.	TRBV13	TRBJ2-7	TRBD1	CASSLGVRTGGSYEQYF	TGTGCCAGCAGCTTAGGAGTTCGGACAGGGGGCTCCTACGAGCAGTACTTC
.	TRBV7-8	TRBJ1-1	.	CASRRSGQHMNTEAFF	TGTGCCAGCAGAAGATCGGGACAACACATGAACACTGAAGCTTTCTTT
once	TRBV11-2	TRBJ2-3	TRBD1	CASSPSPGGQRTDTQYF	TGTGCCAGCAGCCCTTCCCCAGGGGGACAGAGAACAGATACGCAGTATTTT
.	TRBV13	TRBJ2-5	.	CASKADSTGETQYF	TGTGCCAGCAAAGCGGACAGTACCGGGGAGACCCAGTACTTC
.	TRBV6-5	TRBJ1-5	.	CASSSRGSWNQPQHF	TGTGCCAGCAGTTCCAGGGGCTCTTGGAATCAGCCCCAGCATTTT
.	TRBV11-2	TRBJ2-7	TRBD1	CASSLKTGTGAFPYEQYF	TGTGCCAGCAGCCTAAAAACCGGGACAGGGGCCTTTCCCTACGAGCAGTACTTC
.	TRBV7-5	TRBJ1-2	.	CARSSSICGYTF	TGTGCCAGAAGCTCCAGTATTTGTGGCTACACCTTC
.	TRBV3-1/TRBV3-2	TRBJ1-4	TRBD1	CASSQDRTGGNEKLFF	TGTGCCAGCAGCCAAGATCGGACAGGGGGTAATGAAAAACTGTTTTTT
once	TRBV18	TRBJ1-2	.	CASSPLSGANYGYTF	TGTGCCAGCTCACCACTTTCAGGGGCTAACTATGGCTACACCTTC
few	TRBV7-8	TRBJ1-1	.	CASSRGLTEAFF	TGTGCCAGCAGCCGTGGACTGACTGAAGCTTTCTTT
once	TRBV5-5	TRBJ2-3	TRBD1	CASSSPPGQGPDTQYF	TGTGCCAGCAGCTCCCCCCCGGGACAGGGCCCAGATACGCAGTATTTT
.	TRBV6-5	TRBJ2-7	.	CASSLGLSEQYF	TGTGCCAGCAGCCTGGGACTCTCCGAGCAGTACTTC
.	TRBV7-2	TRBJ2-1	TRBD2	CASSRGSGRVYNEQFF	TGTGCCAGCAGCAGGGGAAGCGGGAGGGTTTACAATGAGCAGTTCTTC
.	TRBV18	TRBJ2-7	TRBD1	CASSPPGQPSYEQYF	TGTGCCAGCTCACCCCCGGGACAGCCCTCCTACGAGCAGTACTTC
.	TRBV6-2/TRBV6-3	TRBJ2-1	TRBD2	CASSYQGLALYNEQFF	TGTGCCAGCAGTTACCAAGGACTAGCGCTATACAATGAGCAGTTCTTC
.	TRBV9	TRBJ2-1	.	CASSPQAGFSYNEQFF	TGTGCCAGCAGCCCACAAGCGGGCTTCTCCTACAATGAGCAGTTCTTC
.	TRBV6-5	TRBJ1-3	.	CASSSPTDSGNTIYF	TGTGCCAGCAGTTCCCCGACAGACTCTGGAAACACCATATATTTT
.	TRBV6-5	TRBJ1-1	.	CASSTQSGTEAFF	TGTGCCAGCAGTACCCAATCGGGTACTGAAGCTTTCTTT
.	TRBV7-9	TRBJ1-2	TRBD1	CASSLSVTRTGVYGYTF	TGTGCCAGCAGCTTATCCGTGACGCGGACAGGGGTCTATGGCTACACCTTC
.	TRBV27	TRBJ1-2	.	CASSLGRAYIYGYTF	TGTGCCAGCAGTTTGGGCAGGGCCTATATCTATGGCTACACCTTC
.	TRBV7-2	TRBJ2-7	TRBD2	CASSLGLAGPYEQYF	TGTGCCAGCAGCTTAGGACTAGCGGGACCCTACGAGCAGTACTTC
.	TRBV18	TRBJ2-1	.	CASSPRDTHNEQFF	TGTGCCAGCTCACCCAGGGACACCCACAATGAGCAGTTCTTC
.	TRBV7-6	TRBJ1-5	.	CASSLGHHQPQHF	TGTGCCAGCAGCTTAGGTCATCATCAGCCCCAGCATTTT